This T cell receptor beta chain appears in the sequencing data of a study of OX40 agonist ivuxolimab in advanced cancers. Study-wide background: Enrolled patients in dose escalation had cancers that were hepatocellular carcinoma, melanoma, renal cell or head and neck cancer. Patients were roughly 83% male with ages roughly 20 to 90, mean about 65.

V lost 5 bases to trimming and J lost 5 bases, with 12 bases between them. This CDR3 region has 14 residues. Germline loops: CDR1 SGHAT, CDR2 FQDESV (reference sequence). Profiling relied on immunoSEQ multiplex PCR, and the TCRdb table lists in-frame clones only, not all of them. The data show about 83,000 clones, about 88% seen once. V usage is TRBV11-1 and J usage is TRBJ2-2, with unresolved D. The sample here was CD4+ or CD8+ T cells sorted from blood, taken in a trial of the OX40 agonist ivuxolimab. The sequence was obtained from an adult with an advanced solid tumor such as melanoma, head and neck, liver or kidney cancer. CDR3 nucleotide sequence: TGTGCCAGCAGCCTAGATAAACGGACCGGGGAGCTGTTTTTT. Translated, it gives CASSLDKRTGELFF.